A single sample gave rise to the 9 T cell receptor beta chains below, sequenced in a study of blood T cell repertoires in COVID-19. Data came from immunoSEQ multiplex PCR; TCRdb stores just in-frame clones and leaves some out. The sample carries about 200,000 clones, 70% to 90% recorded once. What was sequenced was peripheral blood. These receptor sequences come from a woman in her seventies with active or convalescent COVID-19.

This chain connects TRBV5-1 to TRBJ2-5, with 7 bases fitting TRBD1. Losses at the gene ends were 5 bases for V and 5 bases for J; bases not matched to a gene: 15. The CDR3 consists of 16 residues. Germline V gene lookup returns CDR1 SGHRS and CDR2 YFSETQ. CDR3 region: CASRTGTAREGETQYF. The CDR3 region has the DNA TGCGCCAGCAGAACCGGGACAGCCCGAGAGGGCGAGACCCAGTACTTC.

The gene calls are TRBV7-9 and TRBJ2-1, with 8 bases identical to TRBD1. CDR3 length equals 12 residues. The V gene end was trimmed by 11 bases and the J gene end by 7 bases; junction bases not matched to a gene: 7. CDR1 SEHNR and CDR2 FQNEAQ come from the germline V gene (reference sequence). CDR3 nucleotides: TGTGCCGGTAGACAGGGGATGAATGAGCAGTTCTTC. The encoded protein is CAGRQGMNEQFF.

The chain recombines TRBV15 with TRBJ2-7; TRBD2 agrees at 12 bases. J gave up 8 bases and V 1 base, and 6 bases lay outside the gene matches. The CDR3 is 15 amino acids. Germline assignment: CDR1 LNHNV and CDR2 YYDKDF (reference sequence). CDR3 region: CATSRGATSGRQQYF. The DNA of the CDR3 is TGTGCCACCAGCAGAGGCGCCACTAGCGGGAGGCAGCAGTACTTC.

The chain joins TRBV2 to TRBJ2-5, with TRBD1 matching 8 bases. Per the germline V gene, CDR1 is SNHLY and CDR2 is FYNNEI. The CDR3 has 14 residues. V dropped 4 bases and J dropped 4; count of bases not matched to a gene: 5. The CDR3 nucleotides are TGTGCCAGCAGTGGCGCCAGGGGGCGAGAGACCCAGTACTTC. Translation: CASSGARGRETQYF.

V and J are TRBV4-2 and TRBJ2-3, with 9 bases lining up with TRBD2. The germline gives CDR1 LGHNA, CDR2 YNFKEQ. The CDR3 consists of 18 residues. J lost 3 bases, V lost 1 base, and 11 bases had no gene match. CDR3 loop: CASSQGLEAGGMTDTQYF. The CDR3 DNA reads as TGTGCCAGCAGCCAAGGGCTGGAAGCGGGAGGAATGACAGATACGCAGTATTTT.

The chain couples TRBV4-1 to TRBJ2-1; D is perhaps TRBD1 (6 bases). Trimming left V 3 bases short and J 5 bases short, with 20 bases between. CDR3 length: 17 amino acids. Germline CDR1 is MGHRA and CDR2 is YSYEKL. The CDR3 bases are TGCGCCAGCAGCCAGGATCTTCGGGACATCGGGAACAATGAGCAGTTCTTC. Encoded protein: CASSQDLRDIGNNEQFF.

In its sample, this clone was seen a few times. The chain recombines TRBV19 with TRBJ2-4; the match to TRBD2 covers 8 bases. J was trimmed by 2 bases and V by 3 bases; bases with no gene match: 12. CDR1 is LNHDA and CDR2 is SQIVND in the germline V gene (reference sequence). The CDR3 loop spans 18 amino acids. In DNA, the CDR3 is TGTGCCAGTAGTATGGAGTCCCCGGGACTAGTCACCAAAAACATTCAGTACTTC. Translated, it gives CASSMESPGLVTKNIQYF. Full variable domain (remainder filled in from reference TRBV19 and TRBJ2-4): DGGITQSPKYLFRKEGQNVTLSCEQNLNHDAMYWYRQDPGQGLRLIYYSQIVNDFQKGDIAEGYSVSREKKESFPLTVTSAQKNPTAFYLCASSMESPGLVTKNIQYFGAGTRLSVL.

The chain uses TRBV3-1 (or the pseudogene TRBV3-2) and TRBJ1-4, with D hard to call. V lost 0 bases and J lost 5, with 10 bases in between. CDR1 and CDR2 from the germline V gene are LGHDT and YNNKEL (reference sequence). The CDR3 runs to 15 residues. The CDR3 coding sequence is TGTGCCAGCAGCCAAGATGAGCCTTCAAATGAAAAACTGTTTTTT. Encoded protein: CASSQDEPSNEKLFF.

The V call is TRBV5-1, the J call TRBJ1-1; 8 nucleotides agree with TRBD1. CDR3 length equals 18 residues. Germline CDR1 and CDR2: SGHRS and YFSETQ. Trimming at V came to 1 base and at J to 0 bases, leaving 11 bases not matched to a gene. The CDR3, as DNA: TGCGCCAGCAGCTTGAATGCAGGGACAGGCGATATGAACACTGAAGCTTTCTTT. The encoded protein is CASSLNAGTGDMNTEAFF.